Listed here are 9 T cell receptor beta chains from one sample, sequenced in a study of post-analysis software for immune sequencing data. Whole-study results and caveats: TRBV segments more frequent in patients than in controls numbered roughly 5 and included TRBV5-6, TRBV5-1 and TRBV20-1.

Antigen specificity for these receptors is unknown. Researchers reported that TCR beta cDNA libraries carried unique molecular identifiers. TCRdb passed the PCR reads through MiXCR, listing each CDR3 protein once. The sample has hundreds of thousands of distinct CDR3 sequences; less than 35% are singletons. The sample taken for sequencing was blood. These receptors originate from a girl aged 5 to 17 with multiple sclerosis.

This clonotype was observed a handful of times. J is TRBJ2-3 and V is TRBV29-1, with 14 positions matching TRBD2. Germline assignment: CDR1 SQVTM and CDR2 ANQGSEA. The V gene end was trimmed by 3 bases and the J gene end by 5 bases; junction bases not matched to a gene: 4. The CDR3 is 15 residues long. The CDR3 DNA reads as TGCAGCGTTGAGGGGACTAGCGGGAGTGAAGATACGCAGTATTTT. It yields the protein CSVEGTSGSEDTQYF.

This clonotype has a handful of counts. The V call is TRBV7-2, the J call TRBJ2-7; either TRBD1 or TRBD2 may fit D (5 bases each). The CDR3 extends over 12 amino acids. V lost 10 bases to trimming and J lost 5 bases, with 15 bases between them. The V gene's germline CDR1 is SGHTA and CDR2 FQGNSA. The CDR3 DNA sequence: TGTGCCACCACACCGGGACCCCACGAGCAGTACTTC. It translates to CATTPGPHEQYF.

This clonotype was observed a few times. This chain connects TRBV12-3 or TRBV12-4 to TRBJ2-1, with 10 bases matching TRBD1. The CDR3 consists of 16 residues. V lost 6 bases, J lost 14 bases, and 19 bases stayed unmatched. CDR3 sequence: CASSSYGEGQGNQKFF. The CDR3, as DNA: TGTGCCAGCAGCAGTTATGGCGAGGGACAGGGGAACCAGAAGTTCTTC.

The sample holds one count of this clonotype. The chain carries TRBV29-1 and TRBJ2-4; TRBD1 agrees at 9 bases. The DNA matches TRBJ2-7 better at its end, which makes the J call doubtful. This CDR3 region has 13 residues. Germline V lookup: CDR1 SQVTM, CDR2 ANQGSEA. The DNA of the CDR3 is TGCAGCGTGAATCCGGGACAGGGCAACGAGCAGTACTTC. Translating gives CSVNPGQGNEQYF.

This clonotype was seen at least ten times. The chain is built from TRBV6-5 and TRBJ2-5; perhaps TRBD1 as D (5 bases). Germline loops: CDR1 MNHEY, CDR2 SVGAGI. V was clipped by 5 bases and J by 11 bases, with 12 bases between them. The length of the CDR3 is 11 residues. For the CDR3, the DNA is TGTGCCAGCAGTACTCCCCAGGGACAGTACTTC. The encoded protein is CASSTPQGQYF.

The rearrangement uses TRBV20-1 and TRBJ2-1, with unresolved D. The ends were cut back, 6 bases at V and 8 bases at J, with 20 bases in the middle. Germline CDR1 is DFQATT and CDR2 is SNEGSKA (reference sequence). This CDR3 spans 14 amino acids. CDR3 sequence (DNA): TGCAGTGCGGAATCTTTAAGATGGACCGATGAGCAGTTCTTC. It translates to CSAESLRWTDEQFF.

The genes are TRBV2 and TRBJ1-6, with no clear D. The CDR3 length is 15 residues. Germline CDR1 and CDR2: SNHLY and FYNNEI. The V end was cut by 3 bases, the J end by 10 bases, with 16 bases between. CDR3 residues: CASSDSSWTRSPLHF. The CDR3, as DNA: TGTGCCAGCAGTGACAGCAGTTGGACCAGGTCACCCCTCCACTTT.

This clonotype was observed a few times. The chain couples TRBV7-8 to TRBJ2-7; TRBD1 aligns across 10 bases. Trimming cost V 3 bases and J 2 bases; bases outside gene matches: 10. This CDR3 is built from 17 residues. Germline lookup yields CDR1 SGHVS and CDR2 FQNEAQ. CDR3 nucleotides: TGTGCCAGCAGCTTGAGTCAACTGGGACAGGGGACCTACGAGCAGTACTTC. Protein product: CASSLSQLGQGTYEQYF.

This clonotype was recorded many times. This chain connects TRBV6-1 to TRBJ1-5; unclear D gene. Per germline, CDR1 MNHNS and CDR2 SASEGT. The CDR3 sequence is 10 residues long. V was shortened by 8 bases and J by 6 bases, with 5 bases between the two germline ends. The CDR3 reads CASAGQPQHF. The DNA of the CDR3 is TGTGCCAGCGCTGGTCAGCCCCAGCATTTT.